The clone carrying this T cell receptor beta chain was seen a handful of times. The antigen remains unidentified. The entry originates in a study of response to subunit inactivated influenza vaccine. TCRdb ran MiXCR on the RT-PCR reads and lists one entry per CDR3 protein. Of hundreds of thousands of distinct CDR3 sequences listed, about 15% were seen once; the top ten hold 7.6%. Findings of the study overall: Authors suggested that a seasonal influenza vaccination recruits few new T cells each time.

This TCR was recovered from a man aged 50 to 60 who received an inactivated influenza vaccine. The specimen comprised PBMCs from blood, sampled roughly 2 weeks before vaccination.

The CDR3 spells CASSDILAGRDEQFF. The CDR3 DNA reads as TGTGCCAGCAGTGACATACTAGCGGGTAGGGATGAGCAGTTCTTC. The chain employs TRBV25-1 and TRBJ2-1, with 9 nucleotides matching TRBD2. Germline lookup yields CDR1 MGHDK and CDR2 SYGVNS. J was trimmed by 8 bases and V by 3 bases; bases with no gene match: 8. The CDR3 is 15 residues long.